This TCR beta chain appears in the sequencing data of a study of graft-versus-host responses after intestinal transplantation. Regarding this clone: Its specificity is not known.

Germline CDR1 MNHEY, CDR2 SMNVEV (reference sequence). The CDR3 is made up of 14 amino acids. V gave up 0 bases and J gave up 11 bases, with 13 bases separating them. Profiling relied on immunoSEQ multiplex PCR, and the TCRdb table lists in-frame clones only, not all of them. The profile covers some 88,000 clones, with roughly 91% appearing a single time and roughly 2% taken by the ten largest. The sample was unstimulated CD8+ T cells sorted from spleen or lymph node cells, taken before intestinal transplant. This sequence originates from a human donor who received an intestinal transplant. This rearrangement joins TRBV27 to TRBJ2-2, with D possibly TRBD2 on 6 matching bases. The CDR3 DNA sequence: TGTGCCAGCAGTTTATCGGGTGCGGGGTCCGAGCTGTTTTTT. It yields the protein CASSLSGAGSELFF.